Following are 3 T cell receptor beta chains from one sample sequenced in a study of shared clonotypes between healthy human individuals (dated by TCRdb to 2019 to 2021). Library generation was performed with the immunoSEQ multiplex PCR assay. TCRdb's version of the immuneACCESS table is confined to in-frame rearrangements and falls short of the full clone set. An unresolved V gene accounts for under half of the shortfall where checked; the remainder is of unknown origin. This sample has roughly 2 million clones in its table, and approximately 96% of those were observed once. Jointly, the top ten make up about 0.13% of the sample. Sequencing was done on a sample of naive CD4+ T cells sorted from blood. Read against the paper, the sample's cell subset or site label means: CD45RA+ positively selected. The origin of the receptors is a man aged 18 to 30 in good health.

In DNA form, the CDR3 reads TGTGCCAGCAGCTTAGTATCTAGCGGTTCCTACGAGCAGTACTTC. Protein: CASSLVSSGSYEQYF. This chain uses TRBV7-2 with TRBJ2-7, with TRBD2 matching over 7 bases. This CDR3 is 15 amino acids long. V was pared by 1 base and J by 1 base, with 4 bases of the junction left unmatched. CDR1 is SGHTA and CDR2 is FQGNSA in the germline V gene.

The genes are TRBV29-1 and TRBJ2-5; D may be TRBD1 (5 bases). Trimming removed 5 bases at V and 5 bases at J, with 12 bases between. The V gene's germline CDR1 is SQVTM and CDR2 ANQGSEA. This CDR3 is 12 amino acids long. The CDR3: CSVYRNGETQYF. CDR3 nucleotide sequence: TGCAGCGTTTACAGGAATGGCGAGACCCAGTACTTC. Complete variable domain (other parts from reference TRBV29-1 and TRBJ2-5): SAVISQKPSRDICQRGTSLTIQCQVDSQVTMMFWYRQQPGQSLTLIATANQGSEATYESGFVIDKFPISRPNLTFSTLTVSNMSPEDSSIYLCSVYRNGETQYFGPGTRLLVL.

As to this clone: This CDR3 is also generated by other DNA sequences in the sample. This rearrangement joins TRBV30 to TRBJ1-1; TRBD1 matches 7 bases. The CDR3 has 13 residues. Germline CDR1 reads GTSNPN; CDR2 reads SVGIG (reference sequence). With V trimmed by 4 bases and J by 5 bases, 7 bases remained unmatched. CDR3 bases: TGTGCCTGGAATAAGGGGGCGAGTACTGAAGCTTTCTTT. As protein: CAWNKGASTEAFF.